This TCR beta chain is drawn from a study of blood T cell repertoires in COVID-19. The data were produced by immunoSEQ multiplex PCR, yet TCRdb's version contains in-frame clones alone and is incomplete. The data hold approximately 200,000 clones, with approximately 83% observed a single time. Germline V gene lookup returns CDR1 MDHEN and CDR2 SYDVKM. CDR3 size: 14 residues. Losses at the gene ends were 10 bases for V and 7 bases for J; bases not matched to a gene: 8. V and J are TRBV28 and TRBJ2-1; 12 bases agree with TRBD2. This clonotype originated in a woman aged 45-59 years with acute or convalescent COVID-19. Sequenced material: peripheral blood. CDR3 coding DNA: TGTGCCACCAGACTAGCGGGGGCCTTAAATGAGCAGTTCTTC. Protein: CATRLAGALNEQFF.